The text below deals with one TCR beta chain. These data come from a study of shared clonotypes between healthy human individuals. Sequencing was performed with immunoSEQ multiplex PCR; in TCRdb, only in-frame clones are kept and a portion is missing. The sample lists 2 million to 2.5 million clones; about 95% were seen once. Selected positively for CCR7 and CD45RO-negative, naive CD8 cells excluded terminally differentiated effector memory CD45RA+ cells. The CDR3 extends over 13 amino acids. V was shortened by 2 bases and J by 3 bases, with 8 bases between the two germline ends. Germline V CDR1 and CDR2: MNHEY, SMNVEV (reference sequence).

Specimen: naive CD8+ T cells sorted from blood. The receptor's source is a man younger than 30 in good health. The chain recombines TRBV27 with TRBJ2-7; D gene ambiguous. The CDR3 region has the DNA TGTGCCAGCAGTTTAGATGGCTTCTACGAGCAGTACTTC. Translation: CASSLDGFYEQYF.